This T cell receptor beta chain was profiled in a study of T cell repertoires in cytomegalovirus infection. Overall study context: CMV epitopes in the study were HLA-C-restricted (recently identified) and HLA-B-restricted (well studied). Shared public TCR beta signatures pointed to both CMV infection and a matching HLA type.

TCRdb used MiXCR to reprocess the reads, holding one entry per CDR3 protein. Altogether nearly 700,000 distinct CDR3 sequences are present, around a third being singletons, with the ten largest covering 15% to 20%. Study results and caveats: Clonotype analysis showed dominance of the ex vivo response by HLA-C-restricted CMV-specific TCR beta clonotypes.

As concerns this clonotype: No antigen is known for it.

From germline, CDR1 is LGHNA and CDR2 YSLEER. The CDR3 sequence is 17 residues long. Deletions cut 0 bases from V and 0 bases from J, with 12 bases between. The receptor was isolated from a human donor in good health (CMV status not recorded). Some clones in this sample may be carry-over from other donors' samples. The chain carries TRBV4-3 and TRBJ1-5, with a weak D call TRBD1 (5 bases). The sequenced sample was cultured PBMCs, obtained from culture after CMV antigen stimulation. In DNA, the CDR3 is TGCGCCAGCAGCCAAGATTGGGGGACCGATAGCAATCAGCCCCAGCATTTT. It is translated as CASSQDWGTDSNQPQHF.